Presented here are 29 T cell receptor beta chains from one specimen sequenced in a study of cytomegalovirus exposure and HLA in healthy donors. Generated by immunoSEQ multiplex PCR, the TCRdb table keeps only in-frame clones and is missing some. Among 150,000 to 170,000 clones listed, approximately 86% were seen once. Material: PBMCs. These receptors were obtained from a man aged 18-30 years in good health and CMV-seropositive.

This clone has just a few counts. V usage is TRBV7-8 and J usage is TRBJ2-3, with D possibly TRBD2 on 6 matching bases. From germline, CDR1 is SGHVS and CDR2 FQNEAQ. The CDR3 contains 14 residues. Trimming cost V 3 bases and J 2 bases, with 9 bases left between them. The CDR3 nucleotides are TGTGCCAGCAGCTTTACTAGCTACACAGATACGCAGTATTTT. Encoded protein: CASSFTSYTDTQYF.

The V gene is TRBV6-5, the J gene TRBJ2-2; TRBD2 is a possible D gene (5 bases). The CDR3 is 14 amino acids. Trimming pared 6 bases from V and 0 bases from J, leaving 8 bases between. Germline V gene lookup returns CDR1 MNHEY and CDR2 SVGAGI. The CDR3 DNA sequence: TGTGCCAGCAGCACAGCGGCGAACACCGGGGAGCTGTTTTTT. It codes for CASSTAANTGELFF.

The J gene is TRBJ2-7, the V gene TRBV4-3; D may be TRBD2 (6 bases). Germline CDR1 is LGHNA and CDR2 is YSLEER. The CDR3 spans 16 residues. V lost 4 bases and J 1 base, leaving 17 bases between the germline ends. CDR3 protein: CASSPVRGSYSYEQYF. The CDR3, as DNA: TGCGCCAGCAGCCCGGTGCGGGGTTCTTATTCCTACGAGCAGTACTTC.

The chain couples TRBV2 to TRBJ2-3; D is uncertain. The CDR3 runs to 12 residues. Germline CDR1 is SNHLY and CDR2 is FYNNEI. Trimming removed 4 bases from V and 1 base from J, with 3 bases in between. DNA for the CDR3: TGTGCCAGCAGTGGAGGCACAGATACGCAGTATTTT. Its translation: CASSGGTDTQYF.

The CDR3 nucleotides read TGTGCCAGCAGCCCGAGGGTGGGTGGGAGCTCCTACAATGAGCAGTTCTTC. Translated, it gives CASSPRVGGSSYNEQFF. This rearrangement joins TRBV7-3 to TRBJ2-1, with a possible D match to TRBD2 (5 bases). Germline CDR1 and CDR2: SGHTA and FQGTGA. The length of the CDR3 is 17 residues. The ends were cut back, 5 bases at V and 0 bases at J, with 17 bases in the middle.

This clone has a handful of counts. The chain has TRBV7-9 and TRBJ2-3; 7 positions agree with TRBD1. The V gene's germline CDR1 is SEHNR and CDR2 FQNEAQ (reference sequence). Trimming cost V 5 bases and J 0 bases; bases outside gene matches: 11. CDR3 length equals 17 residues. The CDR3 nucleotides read TGTGCCAGCAGCCCCATCTGGACAGGCCCCAGCACAGATACGCAGTATTTT. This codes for CASSPIWTGPSTDTQYF.

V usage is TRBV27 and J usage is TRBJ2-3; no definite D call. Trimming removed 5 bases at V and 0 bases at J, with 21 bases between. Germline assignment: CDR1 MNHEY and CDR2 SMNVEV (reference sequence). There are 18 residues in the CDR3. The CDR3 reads CASSLRSPVKTSTDTQYF. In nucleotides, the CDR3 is TGTGCCAGCAGTCTCAGGTCTCCGGTCAAAACTAGCACAGATACGCAGTATTTT.

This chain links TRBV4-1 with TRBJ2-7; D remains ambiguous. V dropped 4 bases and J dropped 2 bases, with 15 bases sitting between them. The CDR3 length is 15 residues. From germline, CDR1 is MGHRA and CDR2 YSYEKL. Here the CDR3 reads CASSLSEVAAYEQYF. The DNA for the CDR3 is TGCGCCAGCAGCCTCAGTGAAGTGGCCGCCTACGAGCAGTACTTC.

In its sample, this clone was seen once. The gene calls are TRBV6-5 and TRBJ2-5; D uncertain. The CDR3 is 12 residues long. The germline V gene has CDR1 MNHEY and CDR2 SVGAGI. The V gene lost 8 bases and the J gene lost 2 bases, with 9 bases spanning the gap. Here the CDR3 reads CASARVQETQYF. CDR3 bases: TGTGCCAGCGCGAGAGTTCAAGAGACCCAGTACTTC.

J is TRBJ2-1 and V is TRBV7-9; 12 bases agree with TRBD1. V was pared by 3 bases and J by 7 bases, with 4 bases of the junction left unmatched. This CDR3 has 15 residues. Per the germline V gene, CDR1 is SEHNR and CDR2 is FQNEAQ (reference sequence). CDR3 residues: CASSLGTGGENEQFF. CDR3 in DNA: TGTGCCAGCAGCTTGGGGACAGGGGGCGAAAATGAGCAGTTCTTC.

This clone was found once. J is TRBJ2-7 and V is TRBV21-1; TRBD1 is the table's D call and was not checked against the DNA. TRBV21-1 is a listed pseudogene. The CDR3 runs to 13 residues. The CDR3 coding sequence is TGTGCCAGCAGCACTGCCAGGACCTACGAGCAGTACTTC. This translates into CASSTARTYEQYF.

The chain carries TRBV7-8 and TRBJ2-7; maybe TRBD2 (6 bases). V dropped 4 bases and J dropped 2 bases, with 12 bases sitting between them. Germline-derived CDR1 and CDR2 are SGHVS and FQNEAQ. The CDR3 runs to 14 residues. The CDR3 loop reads CASSSPGRTYEQYF. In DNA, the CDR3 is TGTGCCAGCAGCTCCCCAGGGAGGACCTACGAGCAGTACTTC.

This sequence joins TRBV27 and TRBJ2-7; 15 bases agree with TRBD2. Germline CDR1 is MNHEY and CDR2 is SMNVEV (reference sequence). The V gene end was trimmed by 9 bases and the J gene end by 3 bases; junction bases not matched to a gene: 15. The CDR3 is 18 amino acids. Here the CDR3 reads CASSDSGTSGRWGYEQYF. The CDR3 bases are TGTGCCAGTTCCGACTCCGGGACTAGCGGGAGGTGGGGCTACGAGCAGTACTTC.

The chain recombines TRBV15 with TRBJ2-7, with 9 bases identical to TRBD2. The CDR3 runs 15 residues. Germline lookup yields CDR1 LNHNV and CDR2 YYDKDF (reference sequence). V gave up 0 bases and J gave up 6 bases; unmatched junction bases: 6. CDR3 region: CATSRDRAGGAEQYF. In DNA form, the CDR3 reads TGTGCCACCAGCAGAGATAGGGCGGGAGGGGCCGAGCAGTACTTC.

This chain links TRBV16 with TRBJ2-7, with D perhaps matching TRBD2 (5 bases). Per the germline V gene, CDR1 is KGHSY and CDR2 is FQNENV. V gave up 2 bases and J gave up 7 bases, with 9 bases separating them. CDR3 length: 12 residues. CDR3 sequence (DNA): TGTGCCAGCAGCCAAATTGAGGGTGAGCAGTACTTC. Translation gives CASSQIEGEQYF. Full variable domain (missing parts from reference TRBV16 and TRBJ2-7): GEEVAQTPKHLVRGEGQKAKLYCAPIKGHSYVFWYQQVLKNEFKFLISFQNENVFDETGMPKERFSAKCLPNSPCSLEIQATKLEDSAVYFCASSQIEGEQYFGPGTRLTVT.

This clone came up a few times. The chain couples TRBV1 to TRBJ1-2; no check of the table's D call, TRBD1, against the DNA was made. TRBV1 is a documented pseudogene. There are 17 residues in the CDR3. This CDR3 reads CTSSHTPGTGANYGYTF. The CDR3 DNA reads TGCACCAGCAGCCATACCCCCGGGACAGGGGCGAACTATGGCTACACCTTC.

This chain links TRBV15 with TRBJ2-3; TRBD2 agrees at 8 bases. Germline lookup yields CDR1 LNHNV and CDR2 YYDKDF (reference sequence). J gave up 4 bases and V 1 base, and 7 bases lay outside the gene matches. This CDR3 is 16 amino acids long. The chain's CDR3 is CATSRARISGADTQYF. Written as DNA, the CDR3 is TGTGCCACCAGCAGAGCTCGGATTAGCGGGGCAGATACGCAGTATTTT. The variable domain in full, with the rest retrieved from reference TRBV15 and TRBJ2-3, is DAMVIQNPRYQVTQFGKPVTLSCSQTLNHNVMYWYQQKSSQAPKLLFHYYDKDFNNEADTPDNFQSRRPNTSFCFLDIRSPGLGDTAMYLCATSRARISGADTQYFGPGTRLTVL.

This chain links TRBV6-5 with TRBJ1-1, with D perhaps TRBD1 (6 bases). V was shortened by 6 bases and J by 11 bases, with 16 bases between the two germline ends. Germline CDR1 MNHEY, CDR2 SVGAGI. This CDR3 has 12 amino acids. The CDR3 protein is CASSGGPSRAFF. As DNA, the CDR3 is TGTGCCAGCAGCGGGGGGCCCTCCCGGGCTTTCTTT.

The CDR3 nucleotides are TGCGCCAGCTATCAGGGTCCCGGGGAGCTGTTTTTT. Translation: CASYQGPGELFF. The chain is built from TRBV5-1 and TRBJ2-2; possible D gene TRBD1, 5 bases. Looked up from germline, CDR1 is SGHRS and CDR2 is YFSETQ. CDR3 length: 12 residues. The germline V and J ends were trimmed by 7 bases and 6 bases, with 10 bases remaining between them.

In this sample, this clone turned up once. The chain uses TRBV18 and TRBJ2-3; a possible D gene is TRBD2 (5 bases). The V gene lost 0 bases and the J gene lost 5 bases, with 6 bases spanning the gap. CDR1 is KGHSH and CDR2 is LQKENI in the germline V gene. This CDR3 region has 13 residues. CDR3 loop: CASSPPAGDTQYF. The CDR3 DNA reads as TGTGCCAGCTCACCACCTGCGGGAGATACGCAGTATTTT.

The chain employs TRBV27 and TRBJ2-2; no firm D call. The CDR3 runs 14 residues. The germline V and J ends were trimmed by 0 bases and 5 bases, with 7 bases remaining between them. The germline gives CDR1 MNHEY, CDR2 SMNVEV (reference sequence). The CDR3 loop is CASSLSTRTGELFF. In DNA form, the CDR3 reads TGTGCCAGCAGTTTATCGACCAGGACCGGGGAGCTGTTTTTT.

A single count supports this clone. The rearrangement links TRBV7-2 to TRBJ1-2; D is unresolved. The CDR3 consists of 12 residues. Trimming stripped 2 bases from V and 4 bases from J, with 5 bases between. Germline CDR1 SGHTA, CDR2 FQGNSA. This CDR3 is CASSLRGYGYTF. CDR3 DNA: TGTGCCAGCAGCTTACGGGGCTATGGCTACACCTTC.

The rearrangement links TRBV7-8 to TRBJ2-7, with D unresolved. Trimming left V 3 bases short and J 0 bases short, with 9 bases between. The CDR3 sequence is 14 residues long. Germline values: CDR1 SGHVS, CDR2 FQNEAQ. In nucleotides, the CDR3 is TGTGCCAGCAGCTTCACGGTAACCTCCTACGAGCAGTACTTC. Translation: CASSFTVTSYEQYF.

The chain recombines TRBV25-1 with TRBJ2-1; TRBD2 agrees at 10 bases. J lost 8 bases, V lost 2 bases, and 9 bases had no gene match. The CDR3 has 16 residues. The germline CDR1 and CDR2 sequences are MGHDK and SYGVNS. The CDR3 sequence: CASSESTSGKHYEQFF. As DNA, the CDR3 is TGTGCCAGCAGTGAAAGTACTAGCGGGAAGCACTATGAGCAGTTCTTC.

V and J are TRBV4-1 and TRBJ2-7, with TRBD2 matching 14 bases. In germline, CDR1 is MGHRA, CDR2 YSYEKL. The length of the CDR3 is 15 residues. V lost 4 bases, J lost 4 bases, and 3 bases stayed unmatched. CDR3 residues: CASSLGTSGSYEQYF. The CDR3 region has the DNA TGCGCCAGCAGCCTTGGGACTAGCGGGAGTTACGAGCAGTACTTC.

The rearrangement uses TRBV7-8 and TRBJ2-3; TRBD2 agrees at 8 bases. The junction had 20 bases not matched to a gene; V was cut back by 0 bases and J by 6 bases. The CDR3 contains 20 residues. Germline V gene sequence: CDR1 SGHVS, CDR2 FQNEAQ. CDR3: CASSLAGYVERGTRSDTQYF. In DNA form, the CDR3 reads TGTGCCAGCAGCTTAGCTGGGTATGTCGAGCGGGGGACGCGATCGGATACGCAGTATTTT.

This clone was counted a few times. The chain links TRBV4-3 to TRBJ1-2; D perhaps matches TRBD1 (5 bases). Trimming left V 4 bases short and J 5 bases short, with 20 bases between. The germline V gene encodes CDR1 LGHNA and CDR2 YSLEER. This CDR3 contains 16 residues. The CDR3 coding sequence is TGCGCCAGCAGCCCCTCCGTGGACACGACGTCATATGGCTACACCTTC. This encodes CASSPSVDTTSYGYTF.

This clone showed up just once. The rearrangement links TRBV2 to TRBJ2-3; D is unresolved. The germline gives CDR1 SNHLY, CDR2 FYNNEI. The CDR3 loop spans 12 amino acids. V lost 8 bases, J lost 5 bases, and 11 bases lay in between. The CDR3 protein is CASHEVVDTQYF. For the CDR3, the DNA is TGTGCCAGCCATGAGGTAGTAGATACGCAGTATTTT.

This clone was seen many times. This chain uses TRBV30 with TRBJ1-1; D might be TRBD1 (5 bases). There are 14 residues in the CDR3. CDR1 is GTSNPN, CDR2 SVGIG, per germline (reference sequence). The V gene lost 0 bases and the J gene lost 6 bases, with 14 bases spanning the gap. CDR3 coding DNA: TGTGCCTGGAGTGTACTTCGGACAAACGCTGAAGCTTTCTTT. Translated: CAWSVLRTNAEAFF.